These T cell receptor beta chains were read from a single sample in a study of blood T cells in healthy people across ages. TCRdb reanalysed the 5' RACE reads using MiXCR and keeps one entry per CDR3 protein. In the table there are about 800,000 distinct CDR3 sequences, nearly 60% of which are singletons. The specimen sequenced was blood. Source of these receptors: a man aged 30 to 39 in good health. Both conserved end residues are part of each CDR3. D genes are given only for firm matches. Part of the rows lack a size; the others show once, few, many or a class for expanded clones.

- TRBJ2-1 TRBD2 TRBV9 CASSLDGGDDEQFF TGTGCCAGCAGCTTGGACGGGGGGGACGATGAGCAGTTCTTC
- TRBJ2-7 - TRBV4-3 CASSQSTIGGKAYNEQYF TGCGCCAGCAGCCAGTCGACAATCGGGGGCAAGGCCTACAATGAGCAGTACTTC
few TRBJ2-3 - TRBV3-1 CASSQDFGDTQYF TGTGCCAGCAGCCAAGATTTTGGGGATACGCAGTATTTT
- TRBJ2-4 TRBD2 TRBV5-1 CASSFGGANEQYF TGCGCCAGCAGCTTCGGGGGGGCGAATGAGCAGTACTTC
few TRBJ2-6 - TRBV10-3 CAISERELGLPSGANVLTF TGTGCCATCAGTGAGAGAGAGTTGGGACTCCCCTCTGGGGCCAACGTCCTGACTTTC
many TRBJ2-5 - TRBV2 CASSEWETQYF TGTGCCAGCAGTGAATGGGAGACCCAGTACTTC
few TRBJ2-3 - TRBV5-1 CASSGQKSDTQYF TGCGCCAGCAGCGGACAGAAGTCAGATACGCAGTATTTT
- TRBJ2-5 - TRBV6-1 CASSGLYLGEQYF TGTGCCAGCAGTGGATTGTACCTTGGGGAGCAGTACTTC
- TRBJ2-4 - TRBV12-3/TRBV12-4 CASTSSRTAKNIQYF TGTGCCAGCACCTCATCACGGACAGCCAAAAACATTCAGTACTTC
- TRBJ2-5 - TRBV9 CASSGGGGKGETQYF TGTGCCAGCAGCGGGGGAGGCGGGAAAGGGGAGACCCAGTACTTC
- TRBJ2-6 - TRBV6-2/TRBV6-3 CASRTTQDANVLTF TGTGCCAGCAGGACGACCCAGGACGCCAACGTCCTGACTTTC
few TRBJ1-2 - TRBV12-3/TRBV12-4 CASSLEVGRGDPGYTF TGTGCCAGCAGTTTAGAGGTTGGACGGGGGGATCCTGGCTACACCTTC
- TRBJ2-3 TRBD2 TRBV30 CAWSSRVAGGRDTQYF TGTGCCTGGAGTTCCAGGGTAGCGGGAGGACGAGATACGCAGTATTTT
- TRBJ1-4 TRBD1 TRBV7-9 CASSSGGGNEKLFF TGTGCCAGCAGTAGTGGAGGGGGCAATGAAAAACTGTTTTTT
once TRBJ2-7 TRBD2 TRBV13 CASSFGSGSRYEQYF TGTGCCAGCAGCTTTGGAAGCGGGAGCCGCTACGAGCAGTACTTC
- TRBJ2-3 - TRBV15 CATSRPQPLALAADTQYF TGTGCCACCAGCAGGCCCCAACCTTTAGCCCTTGCGGCAGATACGCAGTATTTT
- TRBJ2-5 TRBD2 TRBV20-1 CSAQLAGETQYF TGCAGTGCTCAGCTAGCGGGCGAGACCCAGTACTTC
- TRBJ2-5 TRBD2 TRBV7-9 CASSYLAGEFYNEQYF TGTGCCAGCAGTTACCTAGCGGGGGAGTTCTACAATGAGCAGTACTTC
once TRBJ1-2 - TRBV6-2/TRBV6-3 CASSYRTEKFNYGYTF TGTGCCAGCAGCTACCGGACAGAGAAGTTTAACTATGGCTACACCTTC
few TRBJ2-5 TRBD2 TRBV9 CASSAYSGGKETQYF TGTGCCAGCAGCGCCTATTCCGGGGGGAAAGAGACCCAGTACTTC
- TRBJ2-4 - TRBV20-1 CSARAGGDSIQYF TGCAGTGCTAGAGCTGGAGGGGATAGCATTCAGTACTTC
- TRBJ2-3 TRBD1 TRBV20-1 CSAIPDRADTQYF TGCAGTGCTATCCCCGACAGGGCAGATACGCAGTATTTT
- TRBJ2-3 - TRBV10-1 CASSRTVTDTQYF TGCGCCAGCAGCCGAACAGTGACAGATACGCAGTATTTT
few TRBJ2-7 - TRBV7-2 CASSPAGGHYEQYF TGTGCCAGCAGCCCTGCTGGAGGGCATTACGAGCAGTACTTC
few TRBJ2-5 - TRBV7-9 CASSSSSRTQYF TGTGCCAGCAGCTCAAGTTCGAGGACCCAGTACTTC
- TRBJ2-5 - TRBV20-1 CSARDLDYDTNEQYF TGCAGTGCTAGAGATTTGGACTATGATACTAATGAGCAGTACTTC
- TRBJ2-4 - TRBV3-1 CASSVGLGLDIQYF TGTGCCAGCAGCGTGGGCCTCGGTCTTGACATTCAGTACTTC
- TRBJ2-7 TRBD2 TRBV7-2 CASSLVSGGSYEQYF TGTGCCAGCAGCTTAGTTAGCGGGGGCTCCTACGAGCAGTACTTC
few TRBJ2-3 TRBD2 TRBV15 CATSRDPAGSTDTQYF TGTGCCACCAGCAGAGACCCAGCGGGAAGCACAGATACGCAGTATTTT
- TRBJ2-2 - TRBV9 CASSVDTGELFF TGTGCCAGCAGCGTAGACACCGGGGAGCTGTTTTTT